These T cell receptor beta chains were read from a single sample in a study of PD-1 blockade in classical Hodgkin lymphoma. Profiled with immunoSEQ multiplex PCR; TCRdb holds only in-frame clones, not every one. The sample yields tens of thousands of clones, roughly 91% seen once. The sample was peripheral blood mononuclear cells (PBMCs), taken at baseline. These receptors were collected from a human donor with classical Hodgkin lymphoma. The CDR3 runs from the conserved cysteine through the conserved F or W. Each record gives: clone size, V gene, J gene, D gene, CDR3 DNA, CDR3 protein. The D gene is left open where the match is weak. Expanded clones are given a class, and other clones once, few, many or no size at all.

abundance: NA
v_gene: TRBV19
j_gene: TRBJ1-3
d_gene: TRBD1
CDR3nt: TGTGCCAGTAGTCCGGGGGACAGGGGATCTGGAAACACCATATATTTT
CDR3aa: CASSPGDRGSGNTIYF

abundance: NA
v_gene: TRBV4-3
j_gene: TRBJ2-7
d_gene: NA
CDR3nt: TGCGCCAGCAGCCACGAACTACTATACGAGCAGTACTTC
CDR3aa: CASSHELLYEQYF

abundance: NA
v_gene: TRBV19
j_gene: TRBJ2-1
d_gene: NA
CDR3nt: TGTGCCAGTAGTGGGGACCGGATTAGTGAGCAGTTCTTC
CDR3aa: CASSGDRISEQFF

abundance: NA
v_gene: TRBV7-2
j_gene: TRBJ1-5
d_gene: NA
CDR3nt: TGTGCCAGCAGCCTTTCCGGGACCCTGGGGGGGTTGATCGAGCCCCAGCATTTT
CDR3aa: CASSLSGTLGGLIEPQHF

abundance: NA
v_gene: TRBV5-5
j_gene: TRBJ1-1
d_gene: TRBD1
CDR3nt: TGTGCCAGCAGCCTAACAGGGGAGGAGAGCACTGAAGCTTTCTTT
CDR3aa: CASSLTGEESTEAFF

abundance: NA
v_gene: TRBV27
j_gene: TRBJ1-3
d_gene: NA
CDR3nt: TGTGCCAGCAGTTCAGGACAGACCTCTGGAAACACCATATATTTT
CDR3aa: CASSSGQTSGNTIYF

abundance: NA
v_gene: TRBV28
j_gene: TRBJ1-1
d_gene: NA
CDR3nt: TGTGCCAGCAGTTTACGTAGGGGCACTGAAGCTTTCTTT
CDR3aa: CASSLRRGTEAFF

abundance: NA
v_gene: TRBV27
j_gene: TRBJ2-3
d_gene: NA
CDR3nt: TGTGCCAGCAGTTTCTGGGGGAGCGACACAGATACGCAGTATTTT
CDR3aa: CASSFWGSDTDTQYF

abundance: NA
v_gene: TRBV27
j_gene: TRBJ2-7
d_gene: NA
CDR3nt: TGTGCCAGCAGTTTATCGAACTCCCAGTACGAGCAGTACTTC
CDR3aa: CASSLSNSQYEQYF

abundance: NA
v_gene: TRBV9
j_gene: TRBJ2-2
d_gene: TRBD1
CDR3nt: TGTGCCAGCAGCCCGCAGGGGGCTAACACCGGGGAGCTGTTTTTT
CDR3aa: CASSPQGANTGELFF

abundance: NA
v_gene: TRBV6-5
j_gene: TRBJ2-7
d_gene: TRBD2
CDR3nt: TGTGCCAGCAGTTACTCGCATCTAGCGGCCTACGAGCAGTACTTC
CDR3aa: CASSYSHLAAYEQYF

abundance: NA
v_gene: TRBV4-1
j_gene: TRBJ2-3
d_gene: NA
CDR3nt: TGCGCCAGCAGCCAAGTCGAGGGGCCTTCCTACACAGATACGCAGTATTTT
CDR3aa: CASSQVEGPSYTDTQYF

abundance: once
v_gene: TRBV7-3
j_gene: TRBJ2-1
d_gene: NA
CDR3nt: TGTGCCAGCAGCCCGGTAGGGACCAATGAGCAGTTCTTC
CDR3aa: CASSPVGTNEQFF

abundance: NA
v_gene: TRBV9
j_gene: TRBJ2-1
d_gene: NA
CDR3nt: TGTGCCAGCAGCCCCGCGTCCGACAATGAGCAGTTCTTC
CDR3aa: CASSPASDNEQFF

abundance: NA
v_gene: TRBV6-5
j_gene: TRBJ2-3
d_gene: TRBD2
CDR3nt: TGTGCCAGCGGGGGACTAGACACAGATACGCAGTATTTT
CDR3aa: CASGGLDTDTQYF

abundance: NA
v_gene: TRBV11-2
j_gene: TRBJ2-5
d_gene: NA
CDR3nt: TGTGCCAGCAGGTACTTCGTGTCGTCCCAAGAGACCCAGTACTTC
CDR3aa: CASRYFVSSQETQYF

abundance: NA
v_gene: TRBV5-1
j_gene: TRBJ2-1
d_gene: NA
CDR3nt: TGCGCCAGCAGTGAAAACAATGAGCAGTTCTTC
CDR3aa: CASSENNEQFF

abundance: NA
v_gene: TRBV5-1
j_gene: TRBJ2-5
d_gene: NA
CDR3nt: TGCGCCAGCAGCTTGGCAGAGACCCAGTACTTC
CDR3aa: CASSLAETQYF

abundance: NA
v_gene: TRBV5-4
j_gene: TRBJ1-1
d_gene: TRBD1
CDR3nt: TGTGCCAGCAGCTTAATGGGACAGGGGGGCACTGAAGCTTTCTTT
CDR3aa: CASSLMGQGGTEAFF

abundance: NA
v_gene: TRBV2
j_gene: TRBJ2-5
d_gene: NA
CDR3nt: TGTGCCAGCAGCCGATCCTCAGGGGAAGGTACCCAGTACTTC
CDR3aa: CASSRSSGEGTQYF

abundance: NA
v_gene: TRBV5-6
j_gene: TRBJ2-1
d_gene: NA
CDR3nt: TGTGCCAGCAGCTCACTATCTCTTAGAACCGAGCAGTTCTTC
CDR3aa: CASSSLSLRTEQFF

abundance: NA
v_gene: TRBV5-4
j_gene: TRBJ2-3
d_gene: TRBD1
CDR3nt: TGTGCCAGCAGCCCGGGGACAGGTTGGGCTAGCACAGATACGCAGTATTTT
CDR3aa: CASSPGTGWASTDTQYF

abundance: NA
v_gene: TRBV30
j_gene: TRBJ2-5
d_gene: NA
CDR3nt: TGTGCCTGGAGAGGGCAAGAGACCCAGTACTTC
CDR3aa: CAWRGQETQYF

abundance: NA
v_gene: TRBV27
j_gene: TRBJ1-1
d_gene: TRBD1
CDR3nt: TGTGCCAGCAGTTTATCTACCGGGACAGGGGTTACTGAAGCTTTCTTT
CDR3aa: CASSLSTGTGVTEAFF

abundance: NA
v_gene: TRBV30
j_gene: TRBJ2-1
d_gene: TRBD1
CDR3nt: TGTGCCTGGATAGGACAGGGGCTGCGGGAGCAGTTCTTC
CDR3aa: CAWIGQGLREQFF

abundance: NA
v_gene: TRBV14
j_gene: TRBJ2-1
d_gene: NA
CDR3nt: TGTGCCAGCAGCCAAGTCCCAATCGGCACCAACAATGAGCAGTTCTTC
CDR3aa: CASSQVPIGTNNEQFF

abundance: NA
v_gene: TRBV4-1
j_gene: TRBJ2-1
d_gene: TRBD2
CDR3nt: TGCGCCAGCAGCCCAGCGGGGGTCTCTTACAATGAGCAGTTCTTC
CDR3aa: CASSPAGVSYNEQFF

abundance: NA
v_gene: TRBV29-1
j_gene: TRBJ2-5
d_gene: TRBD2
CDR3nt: TGCAGCGTTGCCTCCCTTAACGGGAGGGCCTCGTTGGAGACCCAGTACTTC
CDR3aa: CSVASLNGRASLETQYF

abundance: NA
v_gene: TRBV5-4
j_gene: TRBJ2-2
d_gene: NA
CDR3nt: TGTGCCAGCAGCCCCGACGAGGGGGGGGTAAGGTCCGGGGAGCTGTTTTTT
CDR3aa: CASSPDEGGVRSGELFF

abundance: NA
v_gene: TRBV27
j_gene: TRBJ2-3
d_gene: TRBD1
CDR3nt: TGTGCCAGCAGTTTATCCAACAGGGGGCAAATTCTTAGCACAGATACGCAGTATTTT
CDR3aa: CASSLSNRGQILSTDTQYF

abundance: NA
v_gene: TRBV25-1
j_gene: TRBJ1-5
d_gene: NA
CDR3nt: TGTGCCAGCAGTGTGGGTAGAGATCAGCCCCAGCATTTT
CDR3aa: CASSVGRDQPQHF

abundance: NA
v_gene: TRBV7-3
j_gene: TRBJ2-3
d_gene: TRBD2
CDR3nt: TGTGCCAGCAGCGCCGGACTAGCGGGGTTTACTAGCACAGATACGCAGTATTTT
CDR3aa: CASSAGLAGFTSTDTQYF

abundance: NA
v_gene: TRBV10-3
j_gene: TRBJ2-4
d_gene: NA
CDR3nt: TGTGCCATCAGTGAGTTGGGGGGTAACATTCAGTACTTC
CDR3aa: CAISELGGNIQYF

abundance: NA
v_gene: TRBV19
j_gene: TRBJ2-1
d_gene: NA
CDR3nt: TGTGCCACACGTCCGGGGAACAATGAGCAGTTCTTC
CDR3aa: CATRPGNNEQFF

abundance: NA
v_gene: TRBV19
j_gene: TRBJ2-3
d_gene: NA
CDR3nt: TGTGCCAGTAGTACCACAGATACGCAGTATTTT
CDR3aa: CASSTTDTQYF

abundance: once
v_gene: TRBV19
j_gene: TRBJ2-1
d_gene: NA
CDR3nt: TGTGCCAGTAGTATAATGTCTACGGGCTACAATGAGCAGTTCTTC
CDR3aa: CASSIMSTGYNEQFF

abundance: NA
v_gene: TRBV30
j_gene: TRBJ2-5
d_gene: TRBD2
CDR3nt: TGTGCCTGGAGTCCCGGTAGCGGGCATGAGACCCAGTACTTC
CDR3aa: CAWSPGSGHETQYF

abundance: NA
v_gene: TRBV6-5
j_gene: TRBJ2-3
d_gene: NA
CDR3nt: TGTGCCAGCAGGATGGAGGGTTACACAGATACGCAGTATTTT
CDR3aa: CASRMEGYTDTQYF

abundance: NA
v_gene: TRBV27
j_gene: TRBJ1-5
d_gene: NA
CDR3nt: TGTGCCAGCAGCCTTACGGGGGTGGTGAGCAATCAGCCCCAGCATTTT
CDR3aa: CASSLTGVVSNQPQHF

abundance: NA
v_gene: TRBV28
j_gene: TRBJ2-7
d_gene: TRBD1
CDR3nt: TGTGCCAGCAGTCAAAACCGGGACAGGGTGCACGAGCAGTACTTC
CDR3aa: CASSQNRDRVHEQYF

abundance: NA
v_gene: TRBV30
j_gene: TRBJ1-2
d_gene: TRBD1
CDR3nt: TGTGCCTGGAGAAGGGGACAGGGAAAAGGCTACACCTTC
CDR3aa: CAWRRGQGKGYTF